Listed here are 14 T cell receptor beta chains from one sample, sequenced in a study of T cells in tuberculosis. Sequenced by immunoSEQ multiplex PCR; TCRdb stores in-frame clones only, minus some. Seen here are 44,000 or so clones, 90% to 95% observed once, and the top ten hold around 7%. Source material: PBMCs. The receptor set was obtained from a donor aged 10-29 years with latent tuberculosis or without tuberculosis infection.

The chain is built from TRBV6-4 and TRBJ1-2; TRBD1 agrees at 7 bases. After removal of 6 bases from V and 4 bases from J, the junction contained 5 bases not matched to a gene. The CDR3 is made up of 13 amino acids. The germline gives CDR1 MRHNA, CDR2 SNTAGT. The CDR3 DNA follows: TGTGCCAGCAGAGAGGGGGCGAGCTATGGCTACACCTTC. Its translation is CASREGASYGYTF.

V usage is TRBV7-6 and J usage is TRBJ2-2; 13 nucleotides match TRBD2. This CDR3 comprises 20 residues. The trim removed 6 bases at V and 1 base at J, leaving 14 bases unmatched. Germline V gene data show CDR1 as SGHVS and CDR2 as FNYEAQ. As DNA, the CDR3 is TGTGCCAGCAGTTACGGGAGGGGACTAGCGGGAATAGTGAACACCGGGGAGCTGTTTTTT. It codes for CASSYGRGLAGIVNTGELFF. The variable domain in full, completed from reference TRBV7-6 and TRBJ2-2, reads GAGVSQSPRYKVTKRGQDVALRCDPISGHVSLYWYRQALGQGPEFLTYFNYEAQQDKSGLPNDRFSAERPEGSISTLTIQRTEQRDSAMYRCASSYGRGLAGIVNTGELFFGEGSRLTVL.

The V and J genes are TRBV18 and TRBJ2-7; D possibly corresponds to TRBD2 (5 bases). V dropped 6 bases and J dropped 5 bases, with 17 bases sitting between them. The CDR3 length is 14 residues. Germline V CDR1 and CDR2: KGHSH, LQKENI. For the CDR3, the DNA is TGTGCCAGCTCTCCAGCGCCCGGGGTAAACGAGCAGTACTTC. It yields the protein CASSPAPGVNEQYF.

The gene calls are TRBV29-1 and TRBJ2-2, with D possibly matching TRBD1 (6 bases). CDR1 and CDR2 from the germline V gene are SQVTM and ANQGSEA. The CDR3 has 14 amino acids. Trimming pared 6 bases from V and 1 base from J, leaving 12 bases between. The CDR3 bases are TGCAGCGTCTACCGGGACAAGAACACCGGGGAGCTGTTTTTT. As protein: CSVYRDKNTGELFF.

CDR3 in amino acids: CASSEGWGRTEAFF. The CDR3 nucleotides read TGTGCCAGCAGTGAAGGGTGGGGGAGGACTGAAGCTTTCTTT. The genes are TRBV6-1 and TRBJ1-1, with D possibly matching TRBD1 (5 bases). V was trimmed by 1 base and J by 5 bases, leaving 11 bases between them. The germline V gene encodes CDR1 MNHNS and CDR2 SASEGT. The CDR3 consists of 14 residues.

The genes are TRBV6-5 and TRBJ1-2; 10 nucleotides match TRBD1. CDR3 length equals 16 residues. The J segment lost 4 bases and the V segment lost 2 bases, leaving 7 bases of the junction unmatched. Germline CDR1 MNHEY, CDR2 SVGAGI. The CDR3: CASSYLRTGGGYGYTF. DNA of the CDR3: TGTGCCAGCAGTTACCTCAGGACAGGGGGAGGCTATGGCTACACCTTC.

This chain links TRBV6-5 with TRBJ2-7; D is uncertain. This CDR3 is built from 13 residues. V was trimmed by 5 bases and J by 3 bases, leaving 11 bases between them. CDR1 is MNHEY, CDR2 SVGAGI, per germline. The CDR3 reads CASSPDTYYEQYF. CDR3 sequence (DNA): TGTGCCAGCAGTCCAGACACTTACTACGAGCAGTACTTC.

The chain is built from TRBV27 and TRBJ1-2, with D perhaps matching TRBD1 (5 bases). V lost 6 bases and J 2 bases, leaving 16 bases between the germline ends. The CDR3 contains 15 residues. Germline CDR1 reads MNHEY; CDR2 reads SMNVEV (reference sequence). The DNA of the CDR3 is TGTGCCAGCAGGCCCCGGGGGTGGGAGAACTATGGCTACACCTTC. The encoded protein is CASRPRGWENYGYTF.

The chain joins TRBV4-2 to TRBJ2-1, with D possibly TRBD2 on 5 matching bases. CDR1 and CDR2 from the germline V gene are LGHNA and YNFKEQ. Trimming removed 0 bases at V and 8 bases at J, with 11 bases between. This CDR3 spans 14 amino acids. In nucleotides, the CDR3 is TGTGCCAGCAGCCAAGATCCGGAGGACGATGAGCAGTTCTTC. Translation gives CASSQDPEDDEQFF.

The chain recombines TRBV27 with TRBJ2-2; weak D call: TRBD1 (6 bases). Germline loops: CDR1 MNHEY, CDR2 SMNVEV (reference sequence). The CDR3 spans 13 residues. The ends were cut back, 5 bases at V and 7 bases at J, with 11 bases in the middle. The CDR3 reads CASSPTGFGELFF. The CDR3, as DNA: TGTGCCAGCAGTCCCACAGGGTTCGGGGAGCTGTTTTTT.

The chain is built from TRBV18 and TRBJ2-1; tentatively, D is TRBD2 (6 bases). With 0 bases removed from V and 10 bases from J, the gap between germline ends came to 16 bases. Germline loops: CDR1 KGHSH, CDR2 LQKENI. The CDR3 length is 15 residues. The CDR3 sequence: CASSPPRQGGGEQFF. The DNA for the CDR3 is TGTGCCAGCTCACCACCGAGGCAGGGTGGAGGGGAGCAGTTCTTC.

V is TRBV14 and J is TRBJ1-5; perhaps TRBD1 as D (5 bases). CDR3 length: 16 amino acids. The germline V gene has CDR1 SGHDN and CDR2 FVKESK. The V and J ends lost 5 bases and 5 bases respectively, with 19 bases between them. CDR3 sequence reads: CASSLRTPLAHQPQHF. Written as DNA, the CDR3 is TGTGCCAGCAGCTTACGGACACCCCTCGCGCATCAGCCCCAGCATTTT.

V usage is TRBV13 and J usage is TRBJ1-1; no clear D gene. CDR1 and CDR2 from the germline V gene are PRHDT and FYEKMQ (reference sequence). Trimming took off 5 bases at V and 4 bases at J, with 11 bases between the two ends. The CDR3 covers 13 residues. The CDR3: CASSPQRRTEAFF. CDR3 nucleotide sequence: TGTGCCAGCAGCCCCCAGAGGCGCACTGAAGCTTTCTTT.

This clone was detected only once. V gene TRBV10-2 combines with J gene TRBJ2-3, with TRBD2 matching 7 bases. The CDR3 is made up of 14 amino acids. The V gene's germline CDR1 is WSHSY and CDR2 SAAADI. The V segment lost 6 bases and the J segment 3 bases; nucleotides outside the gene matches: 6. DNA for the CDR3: TGCGCCAGCAGCATACGACTAGCAACAGATACGCAGTATTTT. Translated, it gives CASSIRLATDTQYF.